The T cell receptor beta chain described here comes from a study of T cells in narcolepsy. Across the study: Patients with NT1 or NT2 and healthy control donors were enrolled. Study results and limitations: Autoreactive clonotypes reportedly recurred in blood of same and different patients, not controls. Some memory CD4+ repertoires had no autoreactive clone sequences. Autoreactive HCRT-specific and TRIB2-specific clonotypes were marked in same-patient CSF-versus-blood CD4+ comparisons.

Measured with immunoSEQ multiplex PCR; TCRdb has only the in-frame clones, and not every one. The data contain about 33,000 clones, roughly 90% of them singletons. Remarks on this clone: The target antigen is unknown.

CDR1 SNHLY and CDR2 FYNNEI come from the germline V gene. CDR3 size: 14 residues. Deletions cut 1 base from V and 9 bases from J, with 13 bases between. Material for sequencing was CD45RA- memory CD4+ T cells from PBMCs. The gene calls are TRBV2 and TRBJ2-1, with D possibly TRBD2 on 6 matching bases. This sequence originates from a human donor with narcolepsy. CDR3 sequence: CASSEVGGRGEQFF. As DNA, the CDR3 is TGTGCCAGCAGTGAAGTGGGGGGACGGGGTGAGCAGTTCTTC. Using reference TRBV2 and TRBJ2-1 for the parts outside the CDR3, the full variable domain is EPEVTQTPSHQVTQMGQEVILRCVPISNHLYFYWYRQILGQKVEFLVSFYNNEISEKSEIFDDQFSVERPDGSNFTLKIRSTKLEDSAMYFCASSEVGGRGEQFFGPGTRLTVL.